The source of this T cell receptor (beta chain) is a study of regulatory T cells in long-lasting Graves disease. General study points: Newly diagnosed Graves' patients exceeded persistent ones in TCR diversity. Persistent patients shared more public clonotypes (over 2,500) than new patients (about 1,000).

Building of the TCR beta libraries involved iRepertoire HTBI primers and Arm-PCR of CDR3 regions. Using its own MiXCR run on the multiplex PCR reads, TCRdb lists one record per CDR3 protein. The sample includes 650,000 to 850,000 distinct CDR3 sequences, about 32% of them seen just once. Comments on this clonotype: Its antigen is not identified.

The CDR3 loop spans 15 amino acids. V trimming: 3 bases; J trimming: 3 bases; junction bases outside the gene matches: 7. The sample's time point: persistent/refractory GD, antithyroid drugs over 5 years with positive TRAb. RNA from PBMCs was the source of the TCR library. This receptor was taken from a female donor with Graves disease. Source: peripheral blood mononuclear cells (PBMCs), taken when the disease was refractory, from a patient treated with antithyroid drugs. The rearrangement joins TRBV12-3 or TRBV12-4 to TRBJ2-5, with 7 bases matching TRBD1. The CDR3 loop reads CASSFLSGGKETQYF. CDR3 nucleotide sequence: TGTGCCAGCAGTTTTTTGTCAGGGGGAAAAGAGACCCAGTACTTC.